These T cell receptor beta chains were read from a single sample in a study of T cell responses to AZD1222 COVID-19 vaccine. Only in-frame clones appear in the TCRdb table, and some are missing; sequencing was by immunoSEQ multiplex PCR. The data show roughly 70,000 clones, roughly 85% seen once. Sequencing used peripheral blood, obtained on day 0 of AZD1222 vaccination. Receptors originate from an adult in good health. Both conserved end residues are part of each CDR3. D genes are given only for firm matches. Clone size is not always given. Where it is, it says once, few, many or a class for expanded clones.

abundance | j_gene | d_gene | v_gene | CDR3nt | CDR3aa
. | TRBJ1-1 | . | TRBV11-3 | TGTGCCAGCGGACTTAGTCAGGCTTCGGGAGCTTTCTTT | CASGLSQASGAFF
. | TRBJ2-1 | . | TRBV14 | TGTGCCAGCAGCCAAGTAGGTGGGGTTCTCAATGAGCAGTTCTTC | CASSQVGGVLNEQFF
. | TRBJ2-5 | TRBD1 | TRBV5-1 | TGCGCCAGCAGCACTTCTCGACAGGGCGATTATGAGACCCAGTACTTC | CASSTSRQGDYETQYF
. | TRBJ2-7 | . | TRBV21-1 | TGTGCCAGCAGCAAAGTCCGTGGGTCCTACGAGCAGTACTTC | CASSKVRGSYEQYF
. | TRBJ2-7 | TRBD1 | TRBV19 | TGTGCCAGTAAACCCGGGACAGGGGGTTTTTACGAGCAGTACTTC | CASKPGTGGFYEQYF
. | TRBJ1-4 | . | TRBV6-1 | TGTGCCAGCAGTGCAAACAACAGACAGCGAACTAATGAAAAACTGTTTTTT | CASSANNRQRTNEKLFF
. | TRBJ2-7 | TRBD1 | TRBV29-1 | TGCAGCGTAGACTACCGGGACAGATCCTACGAGCAGTACTTC | CSVDYRDRSYEQYF
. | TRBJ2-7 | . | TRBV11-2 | TGTGCCAGCAGCGCCTTGGGCGAGCAGTACTTC | CASSALGEQYF
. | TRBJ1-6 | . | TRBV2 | TGTGCCAGCAGTGATGTGGGTAATTTTAATTCACCCCTCCACTTT | CASSDVGNFNSPLHF
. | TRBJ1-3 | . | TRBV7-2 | TGTGCCAGCAGCTTCGGGGGGATTGGAAACACCATATATTTT | CASSFGGIGNTIYF
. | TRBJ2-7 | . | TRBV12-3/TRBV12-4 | TGTGCCAGCACCTCGACAGCTACCTACGAGCAGTACTTC | CASTSTATYEQYF
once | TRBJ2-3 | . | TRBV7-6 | TGTGCCAGCAGCTTGTATGCGGAGTCAACAGATACGCAGTATTTT | CASSLYAESTDTQYF
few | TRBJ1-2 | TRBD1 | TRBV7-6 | TGTGCCAGCAGCTCGGGGGGGACAGGGGGACTTGGCTACACCTTC | CASSSGGTGGLGYTF
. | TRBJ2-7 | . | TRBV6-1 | TGTGCCAGCAGTGAAGGCGTCTCCTACGAGCAGTACTTC | CASSEGVSYEQYF
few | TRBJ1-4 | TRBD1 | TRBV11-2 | TGTGCCAGCAGCTCCGGACAGGGGGCGACTAATGAAAAACTGTTTTTT | CASSSGQGATNEKLFF
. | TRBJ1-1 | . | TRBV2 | TGTGCCAGCAGCGACAGGCCGGCTGAAGCTTTCTTT | CASSDRPAEAFF
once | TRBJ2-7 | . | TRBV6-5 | TGTGCCCTTGTCGGGACGTACTACGAGCAGTACTTC | CALVGTYYEQYF
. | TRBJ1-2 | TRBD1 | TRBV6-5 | TGTGCCAGTTCGGGACAGGGGGTCGAGAATGGCTACACCTTC | CASSGQGVENGYTF
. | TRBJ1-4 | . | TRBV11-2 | TGTGCCAGCAGCTTCTCGGCTCGGGGCGGGCATGAAAAACTGTTTTTT | CASSFSARGGHEKLFF
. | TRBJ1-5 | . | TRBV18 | TGTGCCAGCTCACCAATCGCCGGGCAGGGCAATCAGCCCCAGCATTTT | CASSPIAGQGNQPQHF
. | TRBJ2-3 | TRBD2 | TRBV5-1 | TGCGCCAGCAGCTACGGGAGGCAGACGAACACAGATACGCAGTATTTT | CASSYGRQTNTDTQYF
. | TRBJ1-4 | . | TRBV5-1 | TGCGCCAGCAGCTTGGCCCAGGGACCCTACGTAACTAATGAAAAACTGTTTTTT | CASSLAQGPYVTNEKLFF
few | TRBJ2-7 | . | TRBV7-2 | TGTGCCAGCAGCTTACGACCCTTGGGAGCCTACGAGCAGTACTTC | CASSLRPLGAYEQYF
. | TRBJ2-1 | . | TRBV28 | TGTGCCAGCAGTTTATCCCATACCCCAGAGCAGTTCTTC | CASSLSHTPEQFF